What follows is one T cell receptor beta chain and its context. The germline V gene has CDR1 SQVTM and CDR2 ANQGSEA. The CDR3 loop spans 11 amino acids. V dropped 3 bases and J dropped 6 bases, with 8 bases sitting between them. The record originates from a study of blood T cell repertoires in COVID-19. About the research overall: T cells, B-cell-depleted T cells, or PBMCs supplied cDNA or gDNA.

The assay was immunoSEQ multiplex PCR, and TCRdb's table has in-frame clones only and misses some. The repertoire consists of more than 110,000 clones, with approximately 84% occurring once and the leading ten covering around 8%. Sequences were obtained from peripheral blood. This TCR was recovered from a human donor in a cohort sampled during active COVID-19. This chain links TRBV29-1 with TRBJ1-2; no reliable D call. CDR3 protein: CSVESVDGYTF. The CDR3 region has the DNA TGCAGCGTTGAGAGTGTAGATGGCTACACCTTC.